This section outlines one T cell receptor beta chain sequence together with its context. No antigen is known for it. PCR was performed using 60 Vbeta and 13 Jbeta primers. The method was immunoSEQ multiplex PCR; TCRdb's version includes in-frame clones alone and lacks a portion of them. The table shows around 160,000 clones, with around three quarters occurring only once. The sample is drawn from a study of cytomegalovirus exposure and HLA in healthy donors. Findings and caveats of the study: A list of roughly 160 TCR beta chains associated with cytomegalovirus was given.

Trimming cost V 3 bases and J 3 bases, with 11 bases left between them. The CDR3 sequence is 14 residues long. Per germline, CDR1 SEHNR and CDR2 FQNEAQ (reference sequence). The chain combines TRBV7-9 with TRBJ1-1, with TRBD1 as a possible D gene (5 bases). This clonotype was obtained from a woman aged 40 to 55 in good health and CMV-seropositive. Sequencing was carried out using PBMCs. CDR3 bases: TGTGCCAGCAGCTTGCAGGGAGGGGACACTGAAGCTTTCTTT. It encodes CASSLQGGDTEAFF.